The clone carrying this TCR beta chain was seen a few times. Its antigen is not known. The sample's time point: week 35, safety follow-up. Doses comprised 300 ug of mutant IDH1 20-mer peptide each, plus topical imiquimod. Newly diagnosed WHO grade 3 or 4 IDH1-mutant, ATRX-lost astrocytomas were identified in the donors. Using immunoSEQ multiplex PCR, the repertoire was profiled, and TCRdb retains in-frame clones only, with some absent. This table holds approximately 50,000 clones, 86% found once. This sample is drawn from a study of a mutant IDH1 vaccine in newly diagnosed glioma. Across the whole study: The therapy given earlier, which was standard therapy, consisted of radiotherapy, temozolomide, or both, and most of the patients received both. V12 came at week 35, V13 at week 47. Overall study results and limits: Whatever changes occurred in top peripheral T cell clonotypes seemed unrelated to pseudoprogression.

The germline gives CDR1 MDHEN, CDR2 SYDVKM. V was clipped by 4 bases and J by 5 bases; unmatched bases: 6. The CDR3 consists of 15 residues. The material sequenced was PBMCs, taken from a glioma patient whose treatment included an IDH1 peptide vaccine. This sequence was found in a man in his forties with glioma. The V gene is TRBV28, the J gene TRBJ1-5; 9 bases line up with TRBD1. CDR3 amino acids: CASSSSGTGYQPQHF. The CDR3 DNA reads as TGTGCCAGCAGTTCATCCGGGACAGGGTATCAGCCCCAGCATTTT.